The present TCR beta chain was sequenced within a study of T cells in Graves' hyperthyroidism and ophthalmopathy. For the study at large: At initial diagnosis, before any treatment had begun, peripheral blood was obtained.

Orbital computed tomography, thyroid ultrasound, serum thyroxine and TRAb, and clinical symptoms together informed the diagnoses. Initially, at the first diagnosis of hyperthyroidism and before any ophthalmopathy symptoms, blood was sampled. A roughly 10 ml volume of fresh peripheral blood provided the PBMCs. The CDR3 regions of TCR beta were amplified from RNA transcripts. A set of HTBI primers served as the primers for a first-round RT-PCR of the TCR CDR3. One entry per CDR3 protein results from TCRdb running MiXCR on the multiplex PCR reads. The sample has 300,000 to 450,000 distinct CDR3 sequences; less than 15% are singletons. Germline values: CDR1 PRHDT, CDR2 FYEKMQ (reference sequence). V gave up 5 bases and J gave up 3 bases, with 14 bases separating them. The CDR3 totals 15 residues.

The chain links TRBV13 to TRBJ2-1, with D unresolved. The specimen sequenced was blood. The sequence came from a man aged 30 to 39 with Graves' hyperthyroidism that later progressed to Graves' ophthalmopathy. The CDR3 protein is CASSGPGWGYNEQFF. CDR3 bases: TGTGCCAGCAGCGGGCCTGGGTGGGGCTACAATGAGCAGTTCTTC.